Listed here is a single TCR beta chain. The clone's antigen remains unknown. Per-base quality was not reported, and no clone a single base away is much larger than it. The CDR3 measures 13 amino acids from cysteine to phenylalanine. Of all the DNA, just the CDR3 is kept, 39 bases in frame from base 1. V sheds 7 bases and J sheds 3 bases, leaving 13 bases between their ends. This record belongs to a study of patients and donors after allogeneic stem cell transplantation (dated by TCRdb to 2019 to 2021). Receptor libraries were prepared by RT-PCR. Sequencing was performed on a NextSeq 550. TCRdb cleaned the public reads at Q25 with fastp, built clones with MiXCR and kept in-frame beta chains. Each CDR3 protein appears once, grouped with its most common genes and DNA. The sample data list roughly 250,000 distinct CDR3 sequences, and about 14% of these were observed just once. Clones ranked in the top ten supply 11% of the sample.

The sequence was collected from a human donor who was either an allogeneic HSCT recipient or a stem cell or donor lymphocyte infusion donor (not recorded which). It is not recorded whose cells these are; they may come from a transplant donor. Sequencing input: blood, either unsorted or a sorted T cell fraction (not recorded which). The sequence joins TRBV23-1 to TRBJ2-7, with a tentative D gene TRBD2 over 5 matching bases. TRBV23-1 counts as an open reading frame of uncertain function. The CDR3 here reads CASTLGEFYEQYF. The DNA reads TGCGCCAGCACCCTGGGAGAGTTCTACGAGCAGTACTTC.